These 8 T cell receptor beta chains share one sample of origin, sequenced in a study of shared clonotypes between healthy human individuals. Libraries were prepared by immunoSEQ multiplex PCR; TCRdb keeps only in-frame clonotypes and omits some of them. The sample holds roughly 2,000,000 clones; 93% are singletons and the top ten take around 1.8%. CD45RO-negative, CCR7-selected cells formed the naive CD8 fraction, which excluded terminally differentiated effector memory CD45RA+ cells. Specimen: naive CD8+ T cells from PBMCs. These receptor sequences come from a man between 18 and 29 years old in good health. Some clones in this sample may be carry-over from other donors' samples.

The CDR3 DNA follows: TGTGCCATCAGTGAGTATCCCGGGACAGGGACTTACGAGCAGTACTTC. Translating it yields CAISEYPGTGTYEQYF. The chain has TRBV10-3 and TRBJ2-7, with 9 bases matching TRBD1. V lost 1 base, J lost 4 bases, and 8 bases stayed unmatched. There are 16 residues in the CDR3. Germline V gene data show CDR1 as ENHRY and CDR2 as SYGVKD.

This clone was counted once. This sequence joins TRBV13 and TRBJ1-2; weak D call: TRBD1 (5 bases). V lost 3 bases and J 4 bases, leaving 18 bases between the germline ends. Germline CDR1 and CDR2: PRHDT and FYEKMQ (reference sequence). The CDR3 extends over 16 amino acids. The CDR3 here is CASSFQGPGGSYGYTF. CDR3 nucleotides: TGTGCCAGCAGCTTCCAGGGACCTGGGGGTTCCTATGGCTACACCTTC.

The genes are TRBV19 and TRBJ2-3, with 9 bases fitting TRBD1. The CDR3 runs to 15 residues. Germline V lookup: CDR1 LNHDA, CDR2 SQIVND (reference sequence). Trimming at V came to 3 bases and at J to 3 bases, leaving 4 bases not matched to a gene. The CDR3 sequence is CASSIGTGITDTQYF. The CDR3 region has the DNA TGTGCCAGTAGTATCGGGACAGGGATAACAGATACGCAGTATTTT.

The gene calls are TRBV7-2 and TRBJ1-5, with TRBD1 as a possible D gene (6 bases). With 1 base removed from V and 7 bases from J, the gap between germline ends came to 11 bases. Germline values: CDR1 SGHTA, CDR2 FQGNSA. The CDR3 runs 14 residues. CDR3 residues: CASSLGTGYQPQHF. CDR3 bases: TGTGCCAGCAGCTTAGGAACAGGGTACCAGCCCCAGCATTTT.

This clone appeared once. The chain is built from TRBV9 and TRBJ2-1; D gene uncertain. Between the trimmed V and J ends, which lost 7 bases and 10 bases, there was a span of 12 bases. Germline assignment: CDR1 SGDLS and CDR2 YYNGEE. The CDR3 totals 11 residues. The CDR3 nucleotides are TGTGCCAGCGGCCCGGGCTCCGAGCAGTTCTTC. Protein: CASGPGSEQFF.

Turning to this clone: Other DNA sequences in the same sample also yield this CDR3. The chain uses TRBV27 and TRBJ1-5, with D possibly matching TRBD1 (5 bases). The CDR3 extends over 13 amino acids. V lost 3 bases to trimming and J lost 7 bases, with 10 bases between them. CDR1 MNHEY and CDR2 SMNVEV come from the germline V gene (reference sequence). DNA for the CDR3: TGTGCCAGCAGTTTGGGGGGGTGGCAGCCCCAGCATTTT. Protein: CASSLGGWQPQHF.

This clone was seen more than once but under ten times. The rearrangement joins TRBV19 to TRBJ1-1, with D perhaps TRBD1 (5 bases). CDR3 length: 15 residues. The V end was cut by 3 bases, the J end by 4 bases, with 15 bases between. Germline CDR1 and CDR2: LNHDA and SQIVND (reference sequence). DNA for the CDR3: TGTGCCAGTAGTATCCATCGGGGGGTGGCCACTGAAGCTTTCTTT. Translated: CASSIHRGVATEAFF.

The chain carries TRBV7-8 and TRBJ2-7, with TRBD1 matching over 10 bases. Germline values: CDR1 SGHVS, CDR2 FQNEAQ. Trimming cost V 4 bases and J 2 bases; bases outside gene matches: 2. CDR3 length: 14 residues. CDR3 in DNA: TGTGCCAGCAGCTCTGGACAGGGGGCCTACGAGCAGTACTTC. Protein: CASSSGQGAYEQYF. The full variable domain, with the rest looked up from reference TRBV7-8 and TRBJ2-7, is GAGVSQSPRYKVAKRGQDVALRCDPISGHVSLFWYQQALGQGPEFLTYFQNEAQLDKSGLPSDRFFAERPEGSVSTLKIQRTQQEDSAVYLCASSSGQGAYEQYFGPGTRLTVT.